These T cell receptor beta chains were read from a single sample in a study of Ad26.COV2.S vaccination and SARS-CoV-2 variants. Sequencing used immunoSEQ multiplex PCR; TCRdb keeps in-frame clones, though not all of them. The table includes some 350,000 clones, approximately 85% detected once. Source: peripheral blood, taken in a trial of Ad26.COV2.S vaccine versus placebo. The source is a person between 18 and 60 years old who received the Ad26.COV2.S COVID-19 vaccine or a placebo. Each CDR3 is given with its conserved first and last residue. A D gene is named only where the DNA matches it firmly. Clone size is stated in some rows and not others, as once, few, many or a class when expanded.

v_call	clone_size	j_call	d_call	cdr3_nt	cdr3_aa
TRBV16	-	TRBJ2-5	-	TGTGCCAGCAGCCAAGTATCAGGGCATTGGGAGACCCAGTACTTC	CASSQVSGHWETQYF
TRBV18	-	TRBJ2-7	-	TGTGCCAGCTCCCAACCACGGTCCAGGGCTGGGGGCGAGCAGTACTTC	CASSQPRSRAGGEQYF
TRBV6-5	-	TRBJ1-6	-	TGTGCCAGCACCTTATATAACACTCGGGATTCACCCCTCCACTTT	CASTLYNTRDSPLHF
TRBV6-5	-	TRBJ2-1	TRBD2	TGTGCCAGGGGAGGGCCCACTATTAACAATGAGCAGTTCTTC	CARGGPTINNEQFF
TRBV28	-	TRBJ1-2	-	TGTGCCAGCACCCCGGTGCCTTGGGGGGTGAACTATGGCTACACCTTC	CASTPVPWGVNYGYTF
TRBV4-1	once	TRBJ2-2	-	TGCGCCAGCAGCCAAGAGTCGAGGCTGAACACCGGGGAGCTGTTTTTT	CASSQESRLNTGELFF
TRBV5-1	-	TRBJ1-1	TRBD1	TGCGCCAGCAGCTTGGGACAGGGAAGGGACACTGAAGCTTTCTTT	CASSLGQGRDTEAFF
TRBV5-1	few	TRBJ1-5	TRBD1	TGCGCCAGCAGCTCAGGACAGGCCAATCAGCCCCAGCATTTT	CASSSGQANQPQHF
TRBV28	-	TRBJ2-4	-	TGTGCCAGCAGTTTCCTCACACCCACGACAGGGAAGGGGGGGGTCCTAGCCAAAAACATTCAGTACTTC	CASSFLTPTTGKGGVLAKNIQYF
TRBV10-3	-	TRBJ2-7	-	TGTGCCAACCGACAACAAGCCTACGAGCAGTACTTC	CANRQQAYEQYF
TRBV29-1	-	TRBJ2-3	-	TGCAGCGTGGCGACAGATACGCAGTATTTT	CSVATDTQYF
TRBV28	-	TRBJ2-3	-	TGTGCCAGCAGTTTAGCCTCCCCCCATACGCAGTATTTT	CASSLASPHTQYF
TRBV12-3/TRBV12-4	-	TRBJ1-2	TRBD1	TGTGCCAGCAGCCTCCGGGACAGGGCTGGCTACACCTTC	CASSLRDRAGYTF
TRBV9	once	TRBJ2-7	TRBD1	TGTGCCAGCAGCGCCCGACAGGGGGGTCCACAGGAGCAGTACTTC	CASSARQGGPQEQYF
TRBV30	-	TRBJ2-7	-	TGTGCCTGGAGCACCCTACAGGGCTCCTACGAGCAGTACTTC	CAWSTLQGSYEQYF
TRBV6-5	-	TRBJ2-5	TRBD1	TGTGCCAGCAGTTACCGAGGACAGGGCCTCCGGAAGACCCAGTACTTC	CASSYRGQGLRKTQYF
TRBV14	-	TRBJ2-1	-	TGTGCCAGCAGCCAAGATTTAGCGTCCGAATTTAGCTCCTACAATGAGCAGTTCTTC	CASSQDLASEFSSYNEQFF
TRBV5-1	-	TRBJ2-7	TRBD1	TGCGCCAGCAGCTTGGGACAGGGTGCCTACGAGCAGTACTTC	CASSLGQGAYEQYF
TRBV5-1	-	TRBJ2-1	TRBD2	TGCGCCAGCAGCTATTCCGGGACTAGCGGCTACAATGAGCAGTTCTTC	CASSYSGTSGYNEQFF
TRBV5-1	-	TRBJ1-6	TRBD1	TGCGCCAGCAGCTTACAGGGGGAAAATTCACCCCTCCACTTT	CASSLQGENSPLHF
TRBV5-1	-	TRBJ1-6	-	TGCGCCAGCAGGTCAGGGACAAATTCACCCCTCCACTTT	CASRSGTNSPLHF
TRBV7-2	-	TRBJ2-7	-	TGTGCCAGCAGCCCCCGGATTTCCATAGGTTCCTACGAGCAGTACTTC	CASSPRISIGSYEQYF
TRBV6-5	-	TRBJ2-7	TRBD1	TGTGCCAGCAAGCTGACAGGGAGCTCCTACGAGCAGTACTTC	CASKLTGSSYEQYF
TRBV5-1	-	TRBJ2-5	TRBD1	TGCGCCAGCAGCTGGACAGGGAACCAAGAGACCCAGTACTTC	CASSWTGNQETQYF
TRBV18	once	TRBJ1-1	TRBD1	TGTGCCAGCTCACGAGGGACAGTGAACACTGAAGCTTTCTTT	CASSRGTVNTEAFF
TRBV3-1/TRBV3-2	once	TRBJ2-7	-	TGTGCCAGCAGCCAAGAATCCGAGCAGTACTTC	CASSQESEQYF
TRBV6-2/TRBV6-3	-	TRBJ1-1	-	TGTGCCAGCAGCCTCCTTCCCACACTTGAAGCTTTCTTT	CASSLLPTLEAFF
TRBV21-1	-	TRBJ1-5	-	TGTGCCAGCAGTATGAGGAACAGGGGTCAGCCCCAGCATTTT	CASSMRNRGQPQHF
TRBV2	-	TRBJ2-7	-	TGTGCCAGCAGGGCCGACACCTACGAGCAGTACTTC	CASRADTYEQYF
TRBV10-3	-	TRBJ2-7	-	TGTGCCATCAGTGAGCCGGCGAACAGGGACGAGCAGTACTTC	CAISEPANRDEQYF
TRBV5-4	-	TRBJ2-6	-	TGTGCCAGCCAAGAAGGGTCGTCTGGGGCCAACGTCCTGACTTTC	CASQEGSSGANVLTF
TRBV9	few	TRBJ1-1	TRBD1	TGTGCCAGCAGCGTCAGGGGGCTTAACACTGAAGCTTTCTTT	CASSVRGLNTEAFF
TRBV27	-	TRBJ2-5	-	TGTGCCAGCAGTTTAGGGCGGACTCAAGAGACCCAGTACTTC	CASSLGRTQETQYF
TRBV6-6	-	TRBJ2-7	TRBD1	TGTGCCAGCATGGCCACCTTTGGACAGGGTAGCTACGAGCAGTACTTC	CASMATFGQGSYEQYF
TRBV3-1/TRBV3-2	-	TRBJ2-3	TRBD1	TGTGCCAGCAGCCAAGATCCCTCCGGGACAGGAATTAAAGATACGCAGTATTTT	CASSQDPSGTGIKDTQYF
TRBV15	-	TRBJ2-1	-	TGTGCCACCAGCAGAGATAGGACGGACAATGAGCAGTTCTTC	CATSRDRTDNEQFF
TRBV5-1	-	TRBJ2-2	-	TGCGCCAGCAGCTTGGGGCAGGGTGGTAACACCGGGGAGCTGTTTTTT	CASSLGQGGNTGELFF
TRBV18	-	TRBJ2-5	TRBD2	TGTGCCAGCTCACCATACGGACTAGCGGGCGGAGAGACCCAGTACTTC	CASSPYGLAGGETQYF
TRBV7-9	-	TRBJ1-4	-	TGTGCCAGCAGCTTAGGACGGCTACCCAGAGGGGGGGAAAAACTGTTTTTT	CASSLGRLPRGGEKLFF
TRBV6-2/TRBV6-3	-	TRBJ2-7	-	TGTGCCAGCAGTTACTCGGTGGGTTACGAGCAGTACTTC	CASSYSVGYEQYF
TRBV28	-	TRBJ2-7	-	TGTGCCAGCGGGACTTTAGCGCGTTCCTACGAGCAGTACTTC	CASGTLARSYEQYF
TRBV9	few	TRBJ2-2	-	TGTGCCAGCACCGGGACGGTGAACACCGGGGAGCTGTTTTTT	CASTGTVNTGELFF
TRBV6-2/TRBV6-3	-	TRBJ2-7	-	TGTGCCAGCAGTTTGGGCAGGGCGTTCAACGAGCAGTACTTC	CASSLGRAFNEQYF
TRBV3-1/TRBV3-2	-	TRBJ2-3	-	TGTGCCAGCAGCCAAGGGGCCGGAAGGGATACGCAGTATTTT	CASSQGAGRDTQYF
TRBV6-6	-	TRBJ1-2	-	TGTGCCAGCAGTACCATTAGGTGGGAGAAGACCTATGGCTACACCTTC	CASSTIRWEKTYGYTF
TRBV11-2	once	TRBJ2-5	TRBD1	TGTGCCAGCAGCTTCGGGACAGGGCAAGAGACCCAGTACTTC	CASSFGTGQETQYF
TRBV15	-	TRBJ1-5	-	TGTGCCACCAGCAGAGACGATGTGGGCAGTCAGCCCCAGCATTTT	CATSRDDVGSQPQHF
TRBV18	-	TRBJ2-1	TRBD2	TGTGCCAGCTCACCCACTAGCGGGGGGGCGAGCGTCCGGGGTGAGCAGTTCTTC	CASSPTSGGASVRGEQFF
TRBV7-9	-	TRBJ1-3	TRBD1	TGTGCCAGCAGCTTACCATCATCGGACAGGGGGCCTGGAAACACCATATATTTT	CASSLPSSDRGPGNTIYF